The clone carrying this T cell receptor beta chain was seen more than once but under ten times. Its specificity is unknown. This record belongs to a study of T-cell memory formation after mild COVID-19. This CDR3 region has 17 residues. Germline V gene lookup returns CDR1 MGHRA and CDR2 YSYEKL. Trimming removed 2 bases from V and 1 base from J; junction bases left unmatched: 11. Study-wide findings and caveats: Among CD4+ contracting clones, most were CM and EM, and CD8+ ones EMRA.

cDNA libraries for TCR alpha and TCR beta, carrying sample barcodes and UMIs, came from 5'RACE with constant-segment primers. MiXCR, run by TCRdb on the 5' RACE reads, gives a single entry per CDR3 protein. The sample contains a few hundred thousand distinct CDR3 sequences, around 21% of which appear only once. This receptor was identified in an adult woman who had mild COVID-19 (a few samples of this study predate the infection). Cell type and time point are not known. J is TRBJ2-7 and V is TRBV4-1; 7 bases line up with TRBD2. Sequencing was performed on PBMCs or a T cell subset sorted from them (not recorded which). This CDR3 is CASSQLGGGRGSYEQYF. Written as DNA, the CDR3 is TGCGCCAGCAGCCAATTAGGTGGCGGGAGAGGGTCCTACGAGCAGTACTTC.